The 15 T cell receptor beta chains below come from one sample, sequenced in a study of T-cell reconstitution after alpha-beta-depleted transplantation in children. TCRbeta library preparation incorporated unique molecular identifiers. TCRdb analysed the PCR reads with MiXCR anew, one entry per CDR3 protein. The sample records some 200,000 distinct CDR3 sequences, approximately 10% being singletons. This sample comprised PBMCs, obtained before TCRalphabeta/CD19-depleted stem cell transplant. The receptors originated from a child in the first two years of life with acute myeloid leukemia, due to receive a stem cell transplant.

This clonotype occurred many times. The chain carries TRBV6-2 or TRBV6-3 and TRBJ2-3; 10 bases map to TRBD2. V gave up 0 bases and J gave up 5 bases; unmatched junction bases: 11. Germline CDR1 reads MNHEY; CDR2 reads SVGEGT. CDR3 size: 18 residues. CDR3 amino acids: CASSYSNTLAGFEDTQYF. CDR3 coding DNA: TGTGCCAGCAGTTACTCGAATACACTAGCGGGATTTGAAGATACGCAGTATTTT.

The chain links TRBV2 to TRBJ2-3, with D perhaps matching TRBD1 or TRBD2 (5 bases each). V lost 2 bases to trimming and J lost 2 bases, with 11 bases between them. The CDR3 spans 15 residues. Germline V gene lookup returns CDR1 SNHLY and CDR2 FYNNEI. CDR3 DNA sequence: TGTGCCAGCAGTGAACGACAGAGGGTCACAGATACGCAGTATTTT. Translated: CASSERQRVTDTQYF. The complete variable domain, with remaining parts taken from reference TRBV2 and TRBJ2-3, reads EPEVTQTPSHQVTQMGQEVILRCVPISNHLYFYWYRQILGQKVEFLVSFYNNEISEKSEIFDDQFSVERPDGSNFTLKIRSTKLEDSAMYFCASSERQRVTDTQYFGPGTRLTVL.

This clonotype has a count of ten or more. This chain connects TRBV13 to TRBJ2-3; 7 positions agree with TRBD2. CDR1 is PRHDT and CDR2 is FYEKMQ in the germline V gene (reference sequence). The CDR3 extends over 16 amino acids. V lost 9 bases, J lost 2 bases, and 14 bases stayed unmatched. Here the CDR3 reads CASSARGGRYTDTQYF. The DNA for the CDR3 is TGTGCCAGTTCCGCTCGGGGCGGGAGATACACAGATACGCAGTATTTT. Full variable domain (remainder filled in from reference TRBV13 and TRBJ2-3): AAGVIQSPRHLIKEKRETATLKCYPIPRHDTVYWYQQGPGQDPQFLISFYEKMQSDKGSIPDRFSAQQFSDYHSELNMSSLELGDSALYFCASSARGGRYTDTQYFGPGTRLTVL.

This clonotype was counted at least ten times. The CDR3 here is CASSLAVGTGDHYGYTF. DNA for the CDR3: TGCGCCAGCAGCTTGGCCGTAGGGACAGGGGACCACTATGGCTACACCTTC. This chain links TRBV5-1 with TRBJ1-2; 10 bases fit TRBD1. Per germline, CDR1 SGHRS and CDR2 YFSETQ. With V trimmed by 0 bases and J by 3 bases, 8 bases remained unmatched. The CDR3 covers 17 residues.

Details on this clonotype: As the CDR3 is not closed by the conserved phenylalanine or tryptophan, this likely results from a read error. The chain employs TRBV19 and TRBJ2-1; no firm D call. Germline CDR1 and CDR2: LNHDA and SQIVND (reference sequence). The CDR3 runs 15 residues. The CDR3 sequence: CANSTRHGASNEQFY. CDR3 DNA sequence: TGTGCCAATAGTACCCGACACGGTGCAAGCAATGAGCAGTTCTAC.

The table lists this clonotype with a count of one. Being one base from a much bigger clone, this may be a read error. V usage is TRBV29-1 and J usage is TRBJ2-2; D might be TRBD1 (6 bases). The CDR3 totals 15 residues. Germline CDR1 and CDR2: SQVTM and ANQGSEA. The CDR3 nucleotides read TGCAGCGTAGGACAGACTTACGCGAACACCGGGGAGCTGCTTTTT. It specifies CSVGQTYANTGELLF.

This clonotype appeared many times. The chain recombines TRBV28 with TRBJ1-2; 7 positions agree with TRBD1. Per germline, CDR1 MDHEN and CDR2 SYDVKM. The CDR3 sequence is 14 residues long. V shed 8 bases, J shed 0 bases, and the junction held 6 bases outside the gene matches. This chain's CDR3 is CASDGQEPNYGYTF. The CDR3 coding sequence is TGTGCCAGCGACGGACAGGAGCCTAACTATGGCTACACCTTC.

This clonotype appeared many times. This CDR3 is CSAREGSSDTQYF. The CDR3 DNA reads as TGCAGTGCTAGAGAGGGATCCTCAGATACGCAGTATTTT. The chain is built from TRBV20-1 and TRBJ2-3; no clear D gene. V lost 0 bases and J lost 4, with 8 bases in between. CDR1 and CDR2 (germline): DFQATT, SNEGSKA (reference sequence). This CDR3 has 13 amino acids.

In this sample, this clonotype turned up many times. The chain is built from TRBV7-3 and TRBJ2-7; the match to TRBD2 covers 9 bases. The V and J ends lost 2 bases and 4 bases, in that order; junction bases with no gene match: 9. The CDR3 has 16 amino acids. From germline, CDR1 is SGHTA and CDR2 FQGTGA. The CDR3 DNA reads TGTGCCAGCAGCTTAGGTCCCAGGAGCGGGAGGTACGAGCAGTACTTC. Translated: CASSLGPRSGRYEQYF.

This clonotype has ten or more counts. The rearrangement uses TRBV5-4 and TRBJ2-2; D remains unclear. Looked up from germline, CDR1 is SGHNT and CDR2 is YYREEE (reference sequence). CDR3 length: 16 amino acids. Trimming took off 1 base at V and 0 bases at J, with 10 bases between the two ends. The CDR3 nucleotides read TGTGCCAGCAGCTTGTATCCGCAAGCGAACACCGGGGAGCTGTTTTTT. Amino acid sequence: CASSLYPQANTGELFF.

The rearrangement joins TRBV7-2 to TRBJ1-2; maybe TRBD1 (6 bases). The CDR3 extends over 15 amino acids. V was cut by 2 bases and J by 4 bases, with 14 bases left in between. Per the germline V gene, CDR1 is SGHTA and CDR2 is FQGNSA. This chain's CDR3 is CASSLKGDVGYGYTF. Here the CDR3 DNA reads TGTGCCAGCAGCTTAAAGGGGGACGTCGGCTATGGCTACACCTTC.

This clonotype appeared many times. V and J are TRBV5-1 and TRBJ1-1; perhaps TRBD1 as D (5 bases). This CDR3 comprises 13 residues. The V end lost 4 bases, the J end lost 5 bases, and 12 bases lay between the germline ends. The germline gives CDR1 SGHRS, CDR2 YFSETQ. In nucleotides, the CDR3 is TGCGCCAGCAGCGCTATGGGGGGAACTGAAGCTTTCTTT. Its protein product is CASSAMGGTEAFF.

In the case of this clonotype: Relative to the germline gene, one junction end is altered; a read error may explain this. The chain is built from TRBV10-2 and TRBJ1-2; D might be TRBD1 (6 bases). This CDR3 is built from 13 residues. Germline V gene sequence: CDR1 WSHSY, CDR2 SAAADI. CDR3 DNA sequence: TGCGCCGGCAGCGACAGGATTAACTATGGCTACACCTTC. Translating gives CAGSDRINYGYTF.

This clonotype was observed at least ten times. CDR3 in amino acids: CASSRLAGSPYNEQFF. The CDR3 DNA sequence: TGTGCCAGCAGCCGATTGGCCGGGAGCCCTTACAATGAGCAGTTCTTC. The chain links TRBV7-9 to TRBJ2-1, with D tentatively TRBD2 (6 bases). The CDR3 runs 16 residues. The ends were cut back, 5 bases at V and 4 bases at J, with 18 bases in the middle. Germline values: CDR1 SEHNR, CDR2 FQNEAQ (reference sequence).

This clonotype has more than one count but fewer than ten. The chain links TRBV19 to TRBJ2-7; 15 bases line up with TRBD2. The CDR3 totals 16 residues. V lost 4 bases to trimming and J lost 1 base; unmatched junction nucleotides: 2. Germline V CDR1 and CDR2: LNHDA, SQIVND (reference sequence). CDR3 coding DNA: TGTGCCAGTAGTACTGGGACTAGCGGGGGGTCCTACGAGCAGTACTTC. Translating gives CASSTGTSGGSYEQYF.